In this sample, the clone carrying this TCR beta chain turned up many times. Ophthalmopathy cases scored 3 or more on the Clinical Activity Score and 4 or more on NOSPECS grade, with duration below 3 months. This entry is derived from a study of T cells in Graves' hyperthyroidism and ophthalmopathy. Authors of the study amplified TCR beta CDR3 regions from RNA transcripts. With the HTBI primer set, the TCR CDR3 went through a first round of RT-PCR. TCRdb itself ran the multiplex PCR reads through MiXCR, one entry per CDR3 protein. The sample consists of 200,000 to 250,000 distinct CDR3 sequences, about a sixth of them appearing once. Material for sequencing was blood. The source of this sequence is a woman aged 18-29 years with Graves' ophthalmopathy.

The CDR3 DNA follows: TGTGCCAGCAGTTGGGGCGGCTTGGGAGGCTACACCTTC. It translates to CASSWGGLGGYTF. The gene calls are TRBV6-1 and TRBJ1-2, with a tentative D call TRBD1 (5 bases). Trimming removed 5 bases at V and 8 bases at J, with 15 bases between. The CDR3 loop spans 13 amino acids. Germline V gene sequence: CDR1 MNHNS, CDR2 SASEGT.